The 8 T cell receptor beta chains below were found in one sample sequenced in a study of identical twins. TCRdb redid the calling of the 5' RACE reads with MiXCR, one entry per CDR3 protein. The sample contains 700,000 to 950,000 distinct CDR3 sequences, about 12% of which appear only once. This same sample was also taken into another study, of yellow fever vaccine responses in identical twins.

Source material: PBMCs. The receptors come from a woman aged 18-30 years in good health.

The chain carries TRBV10-3 and TRBJ1-2; perhaps TRBD1 as D (5 bases). The V end was cut by 10 bases, the J end by 0 bases, with 12 bases between. In germline, CDR1 is ENHRY, CDR2 SYGVKD. The CDR3 has 13 amino acids. The CDR3 region is CATLGQTNYGYTF. CDR3 nucleotide sequence: TGTGCCACACTGGGGCAGACTAACTATGGCTACACCTTC.

This clonotype occurred many times. V is TRBV12-3 or TRBV12-4 and J is TRBJ1-2; 7 positions match TRBD1. V shed 1 base, J shed 2 bases, and the junction held 7 bases outside the gene matches. The CDR3 is made up of 16 amino acids. CDR3 protein: CASSLVGTANNYGYTF. The CDR3 DNA reads as TGTGCCAGCAGTTTAGTAGGGACAGCTAACAACTATGGCTACACCTTC.

This clonotype was counted many times. The chain couples TRBV7-9 to TRBJ2-1, with TRBD2 matching over 8 bases. Germline loops: CDR1 SEHNR, CDR2 FQNEAQ (reference sequence). V trimming: 5 bases; J trimming: 3 bases; junction bases outside the gene matches: 6. This CDR3 region has 15 residues. The CDR3 bases are TGTGCCAGCAGCCCAAAGACTAGCGTCTACAATGAGCAGTTCTTC. Its protein product is CASSPKTSVYNEQFF.

This clonotype was observed a handful of times. CDR3 DNA: TGCGCCAGCAGCCAAGGGCGGCGGGCGGGGTTTATTGGACACGAGCAGTACGTC. Amino acids: CASSQGRRAGFIGHEQYV. V gene TRBV4-1 combines with J gene TRBJ2-7; D might be TRBD2 (6 bases). Looked up from germline, CDR1 is MGHRA and CDR2 is YSYEKL. V was clipped by 1 base and J by 5 bases, with 24 bases between them. The CDR3 is made up of 18 amino acids.

This clonotype was counted a few times. This chain connects TRBV3-1 to TRBJ2-1; D is unresolved. V was pared by 4 bases and J by 3 bases, with 10 bases between. Germline lookup yields CDR1 LGHDT and CDR2 YNNKEL (reference sequence). This CDR3 spans 14 amino acids. CDR3 loop: CASSPQDVYNEQFF. The CDR3 nucleotides read TGTGCCAGCAGCCCACAAGACGTCTACAATGAGCAGTTCTTC.

This clonotype came up a few times. The rearrangement links TRBV7-8 to TRBJ2-3, with a weak D call TRBD1 (6 bases). V was pared by 1 base and J by 8 bases, with 19 bases between. The germline gives CDR1 SGHVS, CDR2 FQNEAQ. There are 16 residues in the CDR3. The CDR3 nucleotides are TGTGCCAGCAGCTTAGACAGGGAAATTCGTAGCGCTACGCAGTATTTT. The encoded protein is CASSLDREIRSATQYF.

The table lists this clonotype with a few counts. The genes are TRBV10-3 and TRBJ2-1, with D possibly being TRBD1 (5 bases). V lost 3 bases to trimming and J lost 6 bases, with 9 bases between them. The CDR3 runs to 13 residues. CDR1 and CDR2 (germline): ENHRY, SYGVKD. The chain's CDR3 is CAISEGVGNEQFF. The CDR3 nucleotides read TGTGCCATCAGTGAAGGGGTAGGCAATGAGCAGTTCTTC.

This clonotype was found a few times. J is TRBJ2-1 and V is TRBV14, with 9 bases aligning to TRBD2. There are 19 residues in the CDR3. Germline V gives CDR1 SGHDN, CDR2 FVKESK. V shed 2 bases and J 6 bases; nucleotides not matched to a gene: 17. The CDR3 DNA follows: TGTGCCAGCAGCCAAAGGACTAGCGCTCTTTCAGGGATTTTCAATGAGCAGTTCTTC. Translated, it gives CASSQRTSALSGIFNEQFF.